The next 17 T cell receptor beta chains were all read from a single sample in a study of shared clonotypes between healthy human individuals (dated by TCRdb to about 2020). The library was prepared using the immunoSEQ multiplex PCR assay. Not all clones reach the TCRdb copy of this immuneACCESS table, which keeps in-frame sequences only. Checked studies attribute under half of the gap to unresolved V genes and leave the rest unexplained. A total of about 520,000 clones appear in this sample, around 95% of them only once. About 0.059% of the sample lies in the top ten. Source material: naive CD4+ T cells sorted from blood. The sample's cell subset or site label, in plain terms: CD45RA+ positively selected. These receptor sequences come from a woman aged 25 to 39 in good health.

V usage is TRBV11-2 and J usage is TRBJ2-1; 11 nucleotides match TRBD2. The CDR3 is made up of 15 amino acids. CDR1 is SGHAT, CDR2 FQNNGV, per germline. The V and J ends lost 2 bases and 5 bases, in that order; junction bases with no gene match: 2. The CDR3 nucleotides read TGTGCCAGCAGCTTATATAGCGGGAGGGACAATGAGCAGTTCTTC. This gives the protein CASSLYSGRDNEQFF.

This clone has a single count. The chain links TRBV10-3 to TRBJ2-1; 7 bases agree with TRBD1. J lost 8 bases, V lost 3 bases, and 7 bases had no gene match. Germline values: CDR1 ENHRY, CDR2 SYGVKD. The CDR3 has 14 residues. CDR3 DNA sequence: TGTGCCATCAGTGATGAGACAGGGTATCATGAGCAGTTCTTC. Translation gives CAISDETGYHEQFF.

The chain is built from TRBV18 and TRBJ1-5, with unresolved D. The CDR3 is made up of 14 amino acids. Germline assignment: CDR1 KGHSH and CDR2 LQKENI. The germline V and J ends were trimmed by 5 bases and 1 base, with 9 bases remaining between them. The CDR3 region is CASSEGRSNQPQHF. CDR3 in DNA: TGTGCCAGCTCAGAAGGACGGAGCAATCAGCCCCAGCATTTT. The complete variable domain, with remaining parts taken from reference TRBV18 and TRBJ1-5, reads NAGVMQNPRHLVRRRGQEARLRCSPMKGHSHVYWYRQLPEEGLKFMVYLQKENIIDESGMPKERFSAEFPKEGPSILRIQQVVRGDSAAYFCASSEGRSNQPQHFGDGTRLSIL.

CDR3 loop: CASSLNSGKTDTQYF. CDR3 DNA sequence: TGTGCCAGCAGCTTGAATAGCGGGAAGACAGATACGCAGTATTTT. This chain joins TRBV5-4 and TRBJ2-3, with 8 bases lining up with TRBD2. Looked up from germline, CDR1 is SGHNT and CDR2 is YYREEE (reference sequence). The CDR3 sequence is 15 residues long. V lost 1 base and J lost 3; bases outside the gene matches: 4. The full variable domain, rest sourced from reference TRBV5-4 and TRBJ2-3, is ETGVTQSPTHLIKTRGQQVTLRCSSQSGHNTVSWYQQALGQGPQFIFQYYREEENGRGNFPPRFSGLQFPNYSSELNVNALELDDSALYLCASSLNSGKTDTQYFGPGTRLTVL.

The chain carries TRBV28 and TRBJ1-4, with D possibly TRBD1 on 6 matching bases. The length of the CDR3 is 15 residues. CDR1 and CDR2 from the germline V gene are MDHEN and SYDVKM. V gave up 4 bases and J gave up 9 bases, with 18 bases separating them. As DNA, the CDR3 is TGTGCCAGCAGTTCCACAGGGCTCTCTGTACAAAAACTGTTTTTT. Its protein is CASSSTGLSVQKLFF. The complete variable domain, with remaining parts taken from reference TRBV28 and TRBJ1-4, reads DVKVTQSSRYLVKRTGEKVFLECVQDMDHENMFWYRQDPGLGLRLIYFSYDVKMKEKGDIPEGYSVSREKKERFSLILESASTNQTSMYLCASSSTGLSVQKLFFGSGTQLSVL.

CDR3 nucleotides: TGTGCCAGCAGCGTAGACAGCTTCTATGGCTACACCTTC. Translation: CASSVDSFYGYTF. The V call is TRBV9, the J call TRBJ1-2; D is unresolved. The CDR3 spans 13 residues. Germline V CDR1 and CDR2: SGDLS, YYNGEE. Trimming stripped 0 bases from V and 4 bases from J, with 7 bases between.

CDR3 DNA: TGTGCCAGCAGCCTCGGACTGATGCAAGAGACCCAGTACTTC. Protein product: CASSLGLMQETQYF. V and J are TRBV6-5 and TRBJ2-5; the D gene is possibly TRBD2 (5 bases). CDR1 MNHEY and CDR2 SVGAGI come from the germline V gene. This CDR3 contains 14 residues. V gave up 6 bases and J gave up 2 bases, with 13 bases separating them.

CDR3: CASSPREGSYNEQFF. CDR3 in DNA: TGTGCCAGCTCACCACGTGAGGGGTCCTACAATGAGCAGTTCTTC. The chain uses TRBV18 and TRBJ2-1; either TRBD1 or TRBD2 may fit D (5 bases each). The CDR3 is 15 residues long. Trimming removed 1 base from V and 1 base from J, with 8 bases in between. CDR1 KGHSH and CDR2 LQKENI come from the germline V gene.

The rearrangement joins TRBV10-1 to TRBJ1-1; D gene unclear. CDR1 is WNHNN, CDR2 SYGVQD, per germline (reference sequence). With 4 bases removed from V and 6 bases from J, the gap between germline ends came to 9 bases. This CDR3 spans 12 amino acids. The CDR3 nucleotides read TGCGCCAGCAGTGGACGGAGGTCTGAAGCTTTCTTT. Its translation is CASSGRRSEAFF.

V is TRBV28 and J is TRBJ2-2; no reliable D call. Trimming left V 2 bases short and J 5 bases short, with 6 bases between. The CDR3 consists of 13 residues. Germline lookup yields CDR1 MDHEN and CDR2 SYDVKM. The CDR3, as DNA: TGTGCCAGCAGTTTAGGCCAAACCGGGGAGCTGTTTTTT. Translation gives CASSLGQTGELFF.

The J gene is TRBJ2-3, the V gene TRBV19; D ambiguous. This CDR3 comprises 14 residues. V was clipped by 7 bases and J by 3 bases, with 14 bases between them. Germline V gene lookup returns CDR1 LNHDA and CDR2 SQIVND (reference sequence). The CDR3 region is CASIGEPRTDTQYF. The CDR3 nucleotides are TGTGCCAGTATCGGCGAGCCTAGGACAGATACGCAGTATTTT.

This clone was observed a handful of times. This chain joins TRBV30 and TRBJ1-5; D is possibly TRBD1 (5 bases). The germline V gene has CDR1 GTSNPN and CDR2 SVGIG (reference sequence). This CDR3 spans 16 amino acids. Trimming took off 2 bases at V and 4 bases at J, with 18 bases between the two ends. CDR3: CAWSPMTAVLNQPQHF. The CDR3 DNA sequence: TGTGCCTGGAGTCCGATGACAGCAGTATTAAATCAGCCCCAGCATTTT.

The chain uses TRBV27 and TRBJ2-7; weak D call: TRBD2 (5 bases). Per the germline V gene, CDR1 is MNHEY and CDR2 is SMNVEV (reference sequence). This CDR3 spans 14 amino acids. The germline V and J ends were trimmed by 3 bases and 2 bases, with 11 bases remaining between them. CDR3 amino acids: CASSFVSDPYEQYF. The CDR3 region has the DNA TGTGCCAGCAGTTTCGTTAGCGACCCCTACGAGCAGTACTTC.

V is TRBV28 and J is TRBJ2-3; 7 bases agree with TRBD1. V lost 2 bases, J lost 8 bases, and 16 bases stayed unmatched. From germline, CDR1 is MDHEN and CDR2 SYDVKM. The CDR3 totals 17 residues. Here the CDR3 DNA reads TGTGCCAGCAGTTTAATCCCACAGGGGTTTAGCGAGGGTACGCAGTATTTT. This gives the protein CASSLIPQGFSEGTQYF.

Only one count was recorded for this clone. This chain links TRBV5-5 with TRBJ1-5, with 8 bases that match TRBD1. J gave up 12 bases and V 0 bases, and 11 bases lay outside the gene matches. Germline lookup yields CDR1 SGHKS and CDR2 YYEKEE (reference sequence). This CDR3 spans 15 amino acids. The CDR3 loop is CASSLGGTGGGNQHF. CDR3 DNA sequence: TGTGCCAGCAGCTTGGGAGGGACAGGTGGAGGAAACCAGCATTTT.

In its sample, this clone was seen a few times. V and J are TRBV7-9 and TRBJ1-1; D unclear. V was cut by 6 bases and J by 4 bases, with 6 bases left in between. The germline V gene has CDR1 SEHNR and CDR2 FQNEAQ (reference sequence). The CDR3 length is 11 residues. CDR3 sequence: CASSRSTEAFF. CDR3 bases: TGTGCCAGCAGTCGGAGCACTGAAGCTTTCTTT.

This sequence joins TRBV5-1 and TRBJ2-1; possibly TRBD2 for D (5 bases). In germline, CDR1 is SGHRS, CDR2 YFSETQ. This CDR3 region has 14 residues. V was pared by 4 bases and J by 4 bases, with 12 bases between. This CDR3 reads CASSVDSLYNEQFF. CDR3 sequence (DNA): TGCGCCAGCAGCGTGGACTCCCTTTACAATGAGCAGTTCTTC.